This T cell receptor beta chain was sequenced for a study of T-cell reconstitution after alpha-beta-depleted transplantation in children (dated by TCRdb to the mid-2010s). Study-level background: T-cell immune reconstitution after TCRalphabeta/CD19-depleted allogeneic hematopoietic cell transplantation in children was quantitatively tracked in the study by means of TCR repertoire profiling. What the authors observed across the whole study: The frequencies of hyperexpanded clones fell over the following months, and after one year, T-cell counts and TCRbeta diversity were mostly attributed to newly produced T cells. About two months after transplant, the apparently early recovery of alphabetaT-cell counts reportedly depended on just several hundred clones that had expanded rapidly and came from non-depleted graft cells. The high TCRbeta diversity at day 60 in some patients was ascribed to recipient T cells and intrathymic progenitors that had survived conditioning.

From the cysteine through the phenylalanine, the CDR3 covers 13 amino acids. The CDR3 DNA has 39 bases and is translated from base 1. CDR1 and CDR2 were assigned from the germline V gene as MDHEN and SYDVKM. V lost 7 bases and J lost 1 base; the stretch between them is 10 bases long. The sample's treatment or condition, from its label and the paper: allogeneic hematopoietic cell transplantation with graft depleted of TCRalphabeta T cells and CD19 B cells. Transplant recipients were children who received TCRalphabeta/CD19-depleted allogeneic hematopoietic cell grafts. In the case of this clonotype: The specificity of this receptor is unknown. No base qualities exist here, and no much larger clone lies one base off it.

To prepare the library, PCR was applied. The sequencing machine was an Illumina HiSeq 2500. TCR libraries were prepared with molecular barcoding, using unique molecular identifiers to normalize TCRbeta repertoire quantification. TCRdb ran its own pipeline on the public reads, namely fastp trimming at Q25 and MiXCR clone calling, and kept in-frame beta chains. A single entry per CDR3 protein holds the most common genes and DNA from its merged rows. The sample table lists approximately 400,000 distinct CDR3 sequences, roughly 17% of them with a count of one. The ten most abundant clones make up 25% to 30% of the sample.

The sequence is built from TRBV28 and TRBJ2-5; the D gene cannot be named for sure. This TCR was sampled from a boy under three years old who had a stem cell transplant for Wiskott-Aldrich syndrome, so the T cells may come from the graft donor. The specimen comprised PBMCs, mostly from graft donor cells, sampled 360 days after TCRalphabeta/CD19-depleted stem cell transplant. The CDR3 in this case is CASTSSLQETQYF. The sequenced DNA is TGTGCCAGCACCTCGAGTCTCCAAGAGACCCAGTACTTC.